The entry that follows covers one T cell receptor (beta chain) sequence. The time point was: new active TB diagnosis, blood taken before or within 7 days of starting treatment. The protocol was immunoSEQ multiplex PCR, while the TCRdb copy is restricted to in-frame clones and leaves out a portion. The sample has tens of thousands of clones, less than 95% seen once; the top ten hold about 4.7%. The data derive from a study of T cells in tuberculosis. The CDR3 spans 14 residues. The V gene's germline CDR1 is SQVTM and CDR2 ANQGSEA. V usage is TRBV29-1 and J usage is TRBJ1-5, with 9 bases lining up with TRBD1. The receptor was isolated from an adult with tuberculosis. The starting material was PBMCs, obtained at tuberculosis diagnosis. The CDR3 region has the DNA TGCAACCCCCATGCGGGACAGGGATGTCAGCCCCAGCATTTT. Translated, it gives CNPHAGQGCQPQHF.